This T cell receptor beta chain was sequenced for a study of human T cells and chemical hapten exposure. In germline, CDR1 is SGHNT, CDR2 YYREEE (reference sequence). J lost 4 bases, V lost 4 bases, and 11 bases had no gene match. The CDR3 covers 16 residues. Time point defined: patch test 1, 2 weeks after DPC sensitization. Treatment noted: therapeutic diphenylcyclopropenone sensitization with weekly scalp DPC. TCRdb fed the RACE reads into MiXCR, producing one record per CDR3 protein. The data contain about 340,000 distinct CDR3 sequences, around 6.9% of them singletons. This rearrangement joins TRBV5-4 to TRBJ2-1; TRBD1 matches at 7 bases. The sequence derives from a woman aged 18-29 years with alopecia areata. Some clones in this sample may be carry-over from other donors' samples. This specimen consisted of whole blood, obtained in connection with sensitization to the hapten diphenylcyclopropenone (DPC). The DNA for the CDR3 is TGTGCCAGCAGCCCCCCCGAATCAGGGGGTTACAATGAGCAGTTCTTC. As protein: CASSPPESGGYNEQFF.